The sequence of this T cell receptor beta chain was determined in a study of T cells in localized non-small cell lung cancer (dated by TCRdb to the early 2020s). For the wider study: The study analyzed T cell repertoires of 236 early-stage NSCLC patients, comparing tumors and uninvolved tumor-adjacent lungs. The cohort comprised 236 treatment-naïve NSCLC patients with resected, localized lung tumors. Of the NSCLC patients, around 130 were male and about a hundred were female, and the mean age was approximately 64 years. Study-wide conclusions, independent of this receptor: Because the study design was exploratory, TCR variables were selected using unadjusted p-values without false-discovery rate correction. Longer overall survival was associated with higher T cell density in blood, whereas shorter survival was associated with higher clonality in adjacent lung. A median of 57 of the top 100 tumor clones were detected in paired uninvolved adjacent lung, and 28 of these tumor clones were also found among the top 100 clones of the paired uninvolved adjacent lung. Because multi-region sequencing of the tumors was not done, intratumor heterogeneity could not be ruled out. Uninvolved tumor-adjacent lung showed the highest T cell clonality, higher than tumor, which suggests more focused antigenic responses in the uninvolved tumor-adjacent lung.

At diagnosis, tumor, uninvolved tumor-adjacent lung and peripheral blood were collected and then preserved as a mix of FFPE and fresh-frozen material. Blood samples were analyzed as peripheral blood mononuclear cells for TCR repertoire profiling. A word on this clone: The specificity of this receptor is unknown. One base away there is no much larger clone; base qualities are not given.

The immunoSEQ Assay was used to sequence TCR beta CDR3 regions from DNA. Processing in the source paper ran as follows. T cell density was computed as TCR beta template counts normalized to usable DNA estimated by amplifying housekeeping genes. The preseqR package was used to estimate richness by extrapolating to 400,000 templates for PBMC samples and to 120,000 templates for tissue samples. Clonality was calculated as one minus Pielou's evenness. Tissue-enriched TCRs were identified through differential abundance testing performed on productive amino-acid clonotypes, with a minimum total count of 5 and an alpha of 0.1. The Jaccard Index and the Morisita Overlap Index were used to quantify repertoire overlap between compartments. GLIPH clustered TCR beta CDR3s with public tetramer-defined viral CDR3s; viral motifs required at least three viral sequences plus V-gene enrichment. The table was pulled from immuneACCESS by TCRdb, which kept in-frame rearrangements only. Such tables lose some clones; where checked, under half of the loss comes from unresolved V genes, and the rest has no known cause. The V and J calls and clone size come from that table; D and trimming were worked out from the DNA. This sample holds under 100,000 clones; approximately 90% were observed only once. The ten biggest clones cover roughly 19% of the sample.

CDR1 and CDR2 are read off the germline V gene as SGHRS and YFSETQ. Trimming removed 3 bases from V and 2 bases from J; the gene matches leave 2 bases unexplained. The CDR3 has 13 amino acids, counting the end cysteine and phenylalanine. The sequence is cut down to CDR3 DNA, 39 bases in frame from base 1. The clonotype comes from a woman between 35 and 75 years old with stage I squamous cell lung carcinoma. The source was peripheral blood, collected before any cancer treatment. The chain is assembled from TRBV5-1 and TRBJ2-7, with TRBD1 matching 7 junction bases. The CDR3 in this case is CASSSDRAYEQYF. The DNA sequence is as follows: TGCGCCAGCAGCTCCGACAGGGCCTACGAGCAGTACTTC.